This section outlines one TCR beta chain sequence together with its context. This receptor's antigen is unknown. Qualities for individual bases were not recorded, and no much larger clone is one base off. Library construction relied on the immunoSEQ multiplex PCR assay. For the multiplex PCR, a mixture combining 60 forward primers for TCR Vbeta segments and 13 reverse primers for TCR Jbeta segments was used. The CDR3 region of rearranged TCR beta genes was amplified from genomic DNA with a multiplex PCR assay. The amplified TCR beta libraries were sequenced on the Illumina HiSeq System as 87-base-pair reads. The paper's data handling went like this. Across the 500 to 750 repertoires, a later analysis counted tens of millions of unique TCR beta chains, roughly 11 million of which were shared by at least two donors. Raw reads were error-corrected and collapsed into unique sequences by a nearest-neighbor algorithm in which closely related sequences were merged to remove PCR and sequencing errors. To assign V, D and J gene segments, CDR3 sequences were aligned to IMGT reference sequences. For a sequence to be retained, a match of at least six nucleotides was required to both a V gene segment and a J gene segment. Rearrangements were classified as productive when the CDR3 lacked stop codons and remained in frame with V and J, and all other rearrangements were classified as non-productive. Following IMGT convention, CDR3 was defined as the stretch from the second conserved V-encoded cysteine to the conserved J-encoded phenylalanine. In an earlier analysis of 550 to 650 of the donors, sequences lacking an unambiguous match to a single V gene segment were excluded. An earlier analysis of around 600 of the donors classified V segments as functional when productive rearrangements were above 56.7% and as segregating when the standard deviation between donors was above 5%. A statistical classification framework was developed to diagnose cytomegalovirus status using the catalog of TCR beta chain sequences. V and J gene assignment, in a later analysis, came from comparing TCR nucleotide sequences with IMGT/GENE-DB human TR gene sequences. The TCRdist pipeline was used in a later analysis to assign CDR3 sequences and most-parsimonious VDJ recombination scenarios. In a later analysis, each TCR beta chain was defined by its CDR3 amino acid sequence together with its V-gene family, and reads lacking a unique V-gene family were excluded. To address suspected cross-contamination and a sequencing artifact, a later analysis removed over 500 highly shared, low-generation-probability nucleotide sequences. For each public chain, a later analysis derived a clonal expansion index from normalized ranks of inferred template counts within each repertoire. A later analysis computed generation probabilities with a VDJ recombination model fitted to out-of-frame rearrangements, and checked the results against IGoR. In a later analysis, TCR-TCR, TCR-HLA and TCR-CMV co-occurrence was scored with hypergeometric tests, and a repertoire-size bias correction was applied to TCR pairs. In a later analysis, false discovery rates were estimated by permuting HLA or CMV assignments 20 times. A later analysis grouped co-occurring TCRs with DBSCAN, adding TCRdist sequence similarity when clustering within HLA-allele-positive subsets. Repertoires with fewer than 30,000 or more than 120,000 public chains, plus five repertoires with anomalous nucleotide sharing, were excluded from co-occurrence clustering. TCRdb holds this immuneACCESS table with in-frame rearrangements only. Some clones are missing; in checked studies, unresolved V genes explain under half, and the rest has no known cause. That table gives V, J and clone size, and the DNA gave D and trimming. The sample has 100,000 or so clones on record, 78% of them singletons. The ten largest clones add up to about 5% of the sample.

The cohort was made up of about 670 healthy bone marrow donors. All cohort members were sampled while nominally healthy, although unrecorded immune exposures were likely present. The donor tested CMV seronegative, placing the donor among the 350 or so seronegative members of the cohort. Each donor provided a peripheral blood sample, and peripheral blood mononuclear cells were used for TCR beta sequencing. The Qiagen DNeasy Blood Extraction Kit was used to extract genomic DNA from the blood cell samples. The data belong to a study of cytomegalovirus exposure and HLA in healthy donors (dated by TCRdb to 2016 to 2017). Study-wide context: An earlier analysis of approximately 600 of the donors reported 276 Gb of sequence data and roughly 110 million unique TCR beta sequences from 150 million to 200 million T cells. Typing coverage differed by locus: A, B, C, DRB1 and DQB1 were typed in roughly 620-630 donors, DQA1 in about 560, DPA1 in 606, and DPB1 in roughly 470. Genome-wide SNP genotypes for about 55% of the roughly 670 donors were used in a later genetic analysis, which treated that subset as a discovery cohort. Roughly five DR-DQ haplotypes were handled as single units for association and clustering because linkage in the cohort was strong. HLA typing included class I and class II loci at four-digit resolution. All discovery cohort repertoires had been generated on a single sequencing platform. An early release covering around 630 HLA-typed donors comprised about 310 gigabases of sequencing data and roughly 86 million unique TCR sequences. The study used immunosequencing to profile the T cell repertoires of approximately 650 subjects and linked those repertoires to cytomegalovirus serostatus. High-throughput TCR immunosequencing, statistical association of individual TCRs with disease status, and machine learning were combined to predict cytomegalovirus infection status. An earlier analysis of 587 of the donors used high-throughput TCR beta sequencing to judge whether each TCR beta V gene segment behaved as functional or pseudogenic. Among some 410 genotyped donors of the cohort, an average of approximately 240,000 unique TCR beta nucleotide sequences was sequenced per donor, of which about 18% were non-productive. Among the approximately 420 genotyped donors, around 81% belonged to the genetic ancestry cluster associated with self-reported Caucasian donors. The aim of the study was to test whether cataloging public T cell receptors could identify signatures of past pathogen exposure. Besides the first cohort of roughly 660 subjects, a separate validation cohort made up of roughly 120 different subjects was used. Rather than drawing on any new phenotypic data, the later analysis identified candidate immune exposures from TCR beta sequences and the way those sequences occurred across donors. Alongside the repertoire data, information on donor age, sex, ethnicity and CMV serostatus was compiled. To study patterns of TCR occurrence, a later analysis re-analyzed previously published TCR beta repertoires from more than 550 donors and added high-resolution HLA genotyping. Study-wide findings and limitations: A later genetic analysis reported fewer N-insertions in productive TCRs among donors in an Asian-associated ancestry cluster than the roughly 700-donor mean. Because some donors lacked HLA typing at each locus, the association tests relied only on the typed subset. Because counts were too low, more than 15 rarely observed V segments, including chromosome 9 orphons, were excluded from the earlier analysis of 587 of the donors. In a later analysis, several top co-occurrence clusters were reported to appear linked to parvovirus B19, influenza, CMV and Epstein-Barr virus. A cluster of highly shared sequence variants was judged likely to represent a technical artifact of the sequencing pipeline. The authors suggested that the approach could potentially be generalized to other disease states and immunological phenotypes. Three of the identified cytomegalovirus-associated TCR beta chains were confirmed in vitro to be specific for cytomegalovirus antigens. The only immune exposure information available for the cohort was CMV serostatus. An earlier analysis of around 540 of the donors showed that most TCR beta V segments appeared in productive rearrangements either about 87% or about 30% of the time, which broadly matched IMGT annotations. Assigning TCR associations to individual alleles was difficult when HLA alleles, especially DR and DQ, strongly co-occurred. A later analysis found that most CMV-associated TCR beta chains appeared HLA-restricted, with HLA associations seemingly driven largely by CMV exposure. In a later analysis, the rate of TCR association differed among HLA loci, with DRB1 alleles having the most associated TCRs and HLA-C alleles having the fewest. Correlated functional status among segregating V segments might be attributable to linkage disequilibrium, but an unknown experimental factor could not be ruled out. Compared with equally common non-associated chains, HLA-associated TCR beta chains in a later analysis were more clonally expanded and had lower generation probabilities. A further reported finding was that TCR beta sequences accurately predicted the HLA-A and HLA-B alleles for most subjects in the first cohort. A later genetic analysis associated a missense DCLRE1C variant with V-gene and J-gene trimming of TCR beta chains, and an independent cohort replicated the association. In both the original and validation cohorts, the classifier was reported to diagnose cytomegalovirus status with high specificity and sensitivity. Only TCR beta chains were sequenced in this cohort, and the absence of alpha or paired-chain data limited detectable features. Roughly uniform sequencing depth across donors was assumed in presence/absence analyses, although this assumption may not hold. At a false discovery rate of 0.05, a later analysis linked about 17,000 TCR beta sequences to specific HLA alleles. Most TCR sequences were seen in very few donors, while some public TCRs were found in many individuals. The study gave a list of 150 to 200 TCR beta chains associated with cytomegalovirus.

What was sequenced was PBMCs. The sequence derives from a male donor in good health and CMV-seronegative.

The CDR3 in this case is CASSGPQGFDGELFF. The sequence in DNA is TGCGCCAGCAGTGGGCCGCAGGGTTTTGACGGGGAGCTGTTTTTT. The chain links TRBV10-2 with TRBJ2-2, with TRBD1 perhaps the D gene, on 5 matching bases. Taken from cysteine to phenylalanine, the CDR3 has 15 residues. Left in the record is the CDR3 DNA by itself, 45 bases read in frame from the first base. V gives up 4 bases and J gives up 7 bases, and the segment between their germline ends measures 16 bases. CDR1 and CDR2, looked up from the germline V gene, are WSHSY and SAAADI.